A single sample gave rise to the 7 T cell receptor beta chains below, sequenced in a study of shared clonotypes between healthy human individuals. TCRdb keeps only in-frame clones here, not all; method: immunoSEQ multiplex PCR. The data contain 2 million to 3 million clones, 80% to 95% of them singletons. The specimen sequenced was naive CD4+ T cells from PBMCs. The subset is: CD45RA+ positively selected. All receptors come from a man aged 18 to 35 in good health. Some clones in this sample may be carry-over from other donors' samples.

The CDR3 bases are TGTGCCAGCTCTTCAAGACTAGCGTTTGAGCAGTTCTTC. Protein product: CASSSRLAFEQFF. The chain couples TRBV18 to TRBJ2-1, with 8 bases aligning to TRBD2. Trimming cost V 6 bases and J 9 bases; bases outside gene matches: 7. There are 13 residues in the CDR3. Germline V gives CDR1 KGHSH, CDR2 LQKENI.

This chain uses TRBV4-2 with TRBJ1-2; 9 bases map to TRBD1. V lost 4 bases, J lost 2 bases, and 8 bases stayed unmatched. Germline-derived CDR1 and CDR2 are LGHNA and YNFKEQ. The CDR3 extends over 16 amino acids. The CDR3 DNA is TGTGCCAGCAGCCCGCAACCGGACAGGGGCAACTATGGCTACACCTTC. This gives the protein CASSPQPDRGNYGYTF.

The V gene is TRBV28, the J gene TRBJ1-2; 7 bases fit TRBD1. The germline V gene encodes CDR1 MDHEN and CDR2 SYDVKM. After removal of 5 bases from V and 5 bases from J, the junction contained 8 bases not matched to a gene. CDR3 length: 14 amino acids. The CDR3 loop is CASSPDRVGYGYTF. DNA of the CDR3: TGTGCCAGCAGTCCAGACAGGGTGGGGTATGGCTACACCTTC.

Here the CDR3 reads CASSGGTGRGNNEQFF. Here the CDR3 DNA reads TGTGCCAGCAGTGGCGGGACAGGGAGGGGGAACAATGAGCAGTTCTTC. The rearrangement uses TRBV6-1 and TRBJ2-1; 9 positions match TRBD1. Germline V CDR1 and CDR2: MNHNS, SASEGT. CDR3 length equals 16 residues. J gave up 5 bases and V 4 bases, and 9 bases lay outside the gene matches.

V gene TRBV6-1 combines with J gene TRBJ1-5; no firm D call. Germline assignment: CDR1 MNHNS and CDR2 SASEGT. The CDR3 sequence is 17 residues long. Trimming cost V 0 bases and J 3 bases, with 15 bases left between them. CDR3 DNA: TGTGCCAGCAGTGAAGCACGAATTTATATGTTCAATCAGCCCCAGCATTTT. It encodes CASSEARIYMFNQPQHF.

The V gene is TRBV5-4, the J gene TRBJ2-1, with TRBD2 matching over 8 bases. The CDR3 has 15 amino acids. CDR1 is SGHNT, CDR2 YYREEE, per germline (reference sequence). Trimming at V came to 4 bases and at J to 9 bases, leaving 12 bases not matched to a gene. The CDR3 DNA is TGTGCCAGCAGCACCGGGACTAGTCGGGAGAGTGAGCAGTTCTTC. This encodes CASSTGTSRESEQFF. Filled out from reference TRBV5-4 and TRBJ2-1, the complete variable domain reads ETGVTQSPTHLIKTRGQQVTLRCSSQSGHNTVSWYQQALGQGPQFIFQYYREEENGRGNFPPRFSGLQFPNYSSELNVNALELDDSALYLCASSTGTSRESEQFFGPGTRLTVL.

The chain couples TRBV30 to TRBJ2-7, with 11 bases fitting TRBD2. Germline V gene data show CDR1 as GTSNPN and CDR2 as SVGIG (reference sequence). The CDR3 totals 16 residues. V lost 4 bases to trimming and J lost 2 bases; unmatched junction nucleotides: 10. Written as DNA, the CDR3 is TGTGCCTGGAAAAATCCGGGGACTAGCGGTACCTACGAGCAGTACTTC. Translating gives CAWKNPGTSGTYEQYF.